Listed here is a single TCR beta chain. The sample originates from a study of siplizumab effects on memory and regulatory T cells. This CDR3 has 13 amino acids. Germline V gene data show CDR1 as SGHNT and CDR2 as YYREEE (reference sequence). V was shortened by 2 bases and J by 0 bases, with 3 bases between the two germline ends. Using immunoSEQ multiplex PCR, the repertoire was profiled, and TCRdb retains in-frame clones only, with some absent. Of 45,000 to 50,000 clones listed, 87% were seen once; the top ten hold approximately 0.3%. This sequence was found in a human donor in good health. Sequenced sample: naive CD8+ T cells sorted from blood. This chain joins TRBV5-4 and TRBJ1-3; D is uncertain. CDR3 loop: CASSFHSGNTIYF. CDR3 DNA: TGTGCCAGCAGCTTTCACTCTGGAAACACCATATATTTT.